This T cell receptor beta chain is drawn from a study of blood T cell repertoires in COVID-19. On the study more broadly: Sites in the United States, Italy and Spain provided acute and convalescent COVID-19 samples. Sample material is recorded as cDNA or gDNA derived from T cells, B-cell-depleted T cells, or PBMCs.

This clone was seen once. Followed over time, Seattle patients had been enrolled while infection was active. Libraries were prepared by immunoSEQ multiplex PCR; TCRdb keeps only in-frame clonotypes and omits some of them. The sample records about 150,000 clones, 80% to 90% being singletons. V was cut by 6 bases and J by 4 bases, with 16 bases left in between. The CDR3 has 15 amino acids. Germline V lookup: CDR1 MDHEN, CDR2 SYDVKM. V is TRBV28 and J is TRBJ1-5; perhaps TRBD1 as D (6 bases). The sample consisted of peripheral blood. This receptor was obtained from a man younger than 35 with COVID-19, enrolled during active disease. CDR3 DNA: TGTGCCAGCAGCCAGGGGCCTCAACCGAATCAGCCCCAGCATTTT. It specifies CASSQGPQPNQPQHF.